This TCR beta chain was profiled in a study of CD4 T cells in relation to SARS-CoV-2 and coronaviruses. The germline CDR1 and CDR2 sequences are SGHTA and FQGNSA. J lost 1 base, V lost 5 bases, and 12 bases had no gene match. The CDR3 consists of 17 residues. Only one count was recorded for this clone. What it recognizes is unknown. CD4+ T cells from unexposed donors were obtained before the COVID-19 pandemic (2011-2018). The cells were cultured for approximately 10 days before CD4+ T cells were isolated. Clones were sequenced by immunoSEQ multiplex PCR, and TCRdb holds only the in-frame ones, with some missing. Here the sample spans about 12,000 clones, 78% being singletons.

What was sequenced was CD4+ T cells from PBMCs, cultured in vitro. The rearrangement links TRBV7-2 to TRBJ2-5; 8 bases are a match to TRBD2. The clonotype was recovered from a human donor in good health. For the CDR3, the DNA is TGTGCCAGCAGCGGGTCGCGGGTAGCGGGACCCCAAGAGACCCAGTACTTC. Protein sequence: CASSGSRVAGPQETQYF. Together with reference TRBV7-2 and TRBJ2-5, the CDR3 gives the full variable domain: GAGVSQSPSNKVTEKGKDVELRCDPISGHTALYWYRQSLGQGLEFLIYFQGNSAPDKSGLPSDRFSAERTGGSVSTLTIQRTQQEDSAVYLCASSGSRVAGPQETQYFGPGTRLLVL.